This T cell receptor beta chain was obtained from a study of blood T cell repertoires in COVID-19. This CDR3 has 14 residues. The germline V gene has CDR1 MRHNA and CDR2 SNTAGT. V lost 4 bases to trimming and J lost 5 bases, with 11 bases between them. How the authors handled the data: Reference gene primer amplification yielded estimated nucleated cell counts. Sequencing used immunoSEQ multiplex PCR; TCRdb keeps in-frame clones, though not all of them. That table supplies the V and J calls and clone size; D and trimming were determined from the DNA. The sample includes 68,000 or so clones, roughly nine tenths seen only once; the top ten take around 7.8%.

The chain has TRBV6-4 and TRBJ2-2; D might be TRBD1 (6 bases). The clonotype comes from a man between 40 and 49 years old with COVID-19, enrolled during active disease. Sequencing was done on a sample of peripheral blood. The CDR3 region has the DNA TGTGCCAGCAGTGCCCTGGGGACAACCGGGGAGCTGTTTTTT. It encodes CASSALGTTGELFF.